Following are 27 T cell receptor beta chains from one sample sequenced in a study of regulatory T cells in long-lasting Graves disease. According to the study, TCR beta libraries were built with iRepertoire HTBI primers and CDR3-region Arm-PCR. TCRdb re-derived calls from the multiplex PCR reads in MiXCR, one entry per CDR3 protein. Here the sample spans 450,000 or so distinct CDR3 sequences, more than 20% being singletons. Documented time point: persistent/refractory GD, antithyroid drugs over 5 years with positive TRAb. TCR sequences were obtained from RNA taken from PBMCs. The sample here was peripheral blood mononuclear cells (PBMCs), taken when the disease was refractory, from a patient treated with antithyroid drugs. The origin of the receptors is a female donor with Graves disease.

Details on this clonotype: This may be a read error, as it is one base from a much larger clone. The V call is TRBV6-2 or TRBV6-3, the J call TRBJ2-7; D unclear. CDR3 size: 14 residues. V lost 0 bases and J 5 bases, leaving 11 bases between the germline ends. Germline CDR1 is MNHEY and CDR2 is SVGEGT. The CDR3 sequence is CASSYSLDSDEQYF. The CDR3 bases are TGTGCCAGCAGTTACTCTCTCGACTCGGACGAGCAGTACTTC.

This rearrangement joins TRBV5-1 to TRBJ2-7; tentatively, D is TRBD1 (6 bases). Germline CDR1 reads SGHRS; CDR2 reads YFSETQ. The CDR3 consists of 18 residues. The V and J ends lost 1 base and 6 bases respectively, with 26 bases between them. The chain's CDR3 is CASSLSSKTGTSIAEQYF. CDR3 in DNA: TGCGCCAGCAGCTTGTCGAGTAAAACCGGGACAAGTATAGCCGAGCAGTACTTC. Full variable domain (rest looked up from reference TRBV5-1 and TRBJ2-7): KAGVTQTPRYLIKTRGQQVTLSCSPISGHRSVSWYQQTPGQGLQFLFEYFSETQRNKGNFPGRFSGRQFSNSRSEMNVSTLELGDSALYLCASSLSSKTGTSIAEQYFGPGTRLTVT.

This clonotype turned up a few times. The V gene is TRBV4-2, the J gene TRBJ1-6, with D maybe TRBD1 (5 bases). CDR3 length: 14 amino acids. From germline, CDR1 is LGHNA and CDR2 YNFKEQ. The V and J ends lost 4 bases and 7 bases respectively, with 11 bases between them. This CDR3 is CASSRVGENSPLHF. The CDR3 region has the DNA TGTGCCAGCAGCCGCGTGGGGGAGAATTCACCCCTCCACTTT.

This clonotype was observed a handful of times. J is TRBJ1-2 and V is TRBV19; 9 nucleotides align to TRBD1. The CDR3 covers 16 residues. The junction had 7 bases not matched to a gene; V was cut back by 3 bases and J by 2 bases. Per the germline V gene, CDR1 is LNHDA and CDR2 is SQIVND (reference sequence). The CDR3 DNA is TGTGCCAGTAGTATGAGCGGGACAGGGAAGAACTATGGCTACACCTTC. The encoded protein is CASSMSGTGKNYGYTF.

This clonotype was detected ten times or more. The rearrangement links TRBV6-1 to TRBJ1-1; the D is unclear. Germline V gives CDR1 MNHNS, CDR2 SASEGT. This CDR3 is built from 14 residues. V was clipped by 6 bases and J by 1 base, with 12 bases between them. Here the CDR3 DNA reads TGTGCCAGCAGAAAAGGTATCCCGAACACTGAAGCTTTCTTT. It translates to CASRKGIPNTEAFF.

This clonotype was seen more than once but under ten times. The chain has TRBV30 and TRBJ1-1; D unclear. V lost 2 bases and J 6 bases, leaving 10 bases between the germline ends. The length of the CDR3 is 12 residues. Germline V lookup: CDR1 GTSNPN, CDR2 SVGIG (reference sequence). In nucleotides, the CDR3 is TGTGCCTGGAGTCCTTCCCTGGCTGAAGCTTTCTTT. Amino acids: CAWSPSLAEAFF. The full variable domain, in which reference TRBV30 and TRBJ1-1 provide the parts outside the CDR3, is SQTIHQWPATLVQPVGSPLSLECTVEGTSNPNLYWYRQAAGRGLQLLFYSVGIGQISSEVPQNLSASRPQDRQFILSSKKLLLSDSGFYLCAWSPSLAEAFFGQGTRLTVV.

This chain links TRBV10-3 with TRBJ2-2; D remains unclear. This CDR3 spans 15 amino acids. Germline V CDR1 and CDR2: ENHRY, SYGVKD. The germline V and J ends were trimmed by 4 bases and 0 bases, with 9 bases remaining between them. Here the CDR3 DNA reads TGTGCCATCAGTGTTCGGAGAACGAACACCGGGGAGCTGTTTTTT. Translated, it gives CAISVRRTNTGELFF.

This clonotype was detected ten times or more. CDR3 DNA sequence: TGTGCCAGCAGCAACGCTCCGGGACAGACTCAAGAGACCCAGTACTTC. Translation gives CASSNAPGQTQETQYF. V gene TRBV5-6 combines with J gene TRBJ2-5; TRBD1 matches 7 bases. The CDR3 covers 16 residues. With 4 bases clipped from V and 2 bases from J, the junction kept 11 bases outside the gene matches. CDR1 is SGHDT and CDR2 is YYEEEE in the germline V gene. Complete variable domain (other parts from reference TRBV5-6 and TRBJ2-5): DAGVTQSPTHLIKTRGQQVTLRCSPKSGHDTVSWYQQALGQGPQFIFQYYEEEERQRGNFPDRFSGHQFPNYSSELNVNALLLGDSALYLCASSNAPGQTQETQYFGPGTRLLVL.

This clonotype was seen only once. V is TRBV4-3 and J is TRBJ1-1; D is unclear. Trimming pared 5 bases from V and 0 bases from J, leaving 13 bases between. Per germline, CDR1 LGHNA and CDR2 YSLEER. This CDR3 spans 15 amino acids. The CDR3 nucleotides read TGCGCCAGCAGCTACAAGGTTGTTATGAACACTGAAGCTTTCTTT. As protein: CASSYKVVMNTEAFF.

In its sample, this clonotype was seen a few times. The rearrangement uses TRBV6-1 and TRBJ2-1; the match to TRBD2 covers 7 bases. J lost 4 bases, V lost 7 bases, and 7 bases had no gene match. There are 14 residues in the CDR3. Per germline, CDR1 MNHNS and CDR2 SASEGT. The CDR3 sequence: CASITRGLYNEQFF. The CDR3 nucleotides read TGTGCCAGCATTACACGGGGACTATACAATGAGCAGTTCTTC.

In this sample, this clonotype turned up many times. The chain combines TRBV27 with TRBJ1-5, with D possibly being TRBD1 (6 bases). Germline loops: CDR1 MNHEY, CDR2 SMNVEV (reference sequence). Trimming removed 2 bases at V and 5 bases at J, with 13 bases between. This CDR3 comprises 15 residues. Here the CDR3 reads CASSLVGQPYQPQHF. The CDR3 bases are TGTGCCAGCAGTTTAGTCGGACAGCCCTATCAGCCCCAGCATTTT.

The V gene is TRBV4-1, the J gene TRBJ2-7; TRBD1 or TRBD2 may be the D gene (5 bases each). Germline CDR1 and CDR2: MGHRA and YSYEKL. This CDR3 region has 15 residues. V lost 1 base and J 3 bases, leaving 13 bases between the germline ends. CDR3 nucleotides: TGCGCCAGCAGCCAAGCCCGGGACCCTTTCTACGAGCAGTACTTC. Amino acids: CASSQARDPFYEQYF.

Only a few counts were recorded for this clonotype. With a much larger clone just one base away, this may be a read error. The chain couples TRBV6-1 to TRBJ1-5; possibly TRBD1 for D (6 bases). Germline-derived CDR1 and CDR2 are MNHNS and SASEGT. The CDR3 is 15 amino acids. The CDR3 loop reads CASNRSGGGNQSQHF. CDR3 DNA sequence: TGTGCCAGCAACCGCAGCGGGGGGGGCAATCAGTCCCAGCATTTT.

In its sample, this clonotype was seen many times. The chain has TRBV6-1 and TRBJ1-5; no definite D call. CDR1 and CDR2 (germline): MNHNS, SASEGT. The CDR3 spans 14 residues. Deletions cut 10 bases from V and 0 bases from J, with 13 bases between. CDR3 in DNA: TGTGCCACTAAGGGAATCTATAGCAATCAGCCCCAGCATTTT. Protein sequence: CATKGIYSNQPQHF.

This clonotype was detected many times. V is TRBV2 and J is TRBJ1-2, with no clear D. V dropped 4 bases and J dropped 2 bases, with 14 bases sitting between them. Germline V gene data show CDR1 as SNHLY and CDR2 as FYNNEI. CDR3 size: 15 residues. The CDR3 nucleotides read TGTGCCAGCAGTGGGGTCCTCGACCCCAACTATGGCTACACCTTC. Amino acid sequence: CASSGVLDPNYGYTF.

This clonotype was observed at least ten times. This sequence joins TRBV3-1 and TRBJ2-7; D is ambiguous. Germline V lookup: CDR1 LGHDT, CDR2 YNNKEL (reference sequence). Between the trimmed V and J ends, which lost 1 base and 2 bases, there was a span of 3 bases. There are 12 residues in the CDR3. The DNA for the CDR3 is TGTGCCAGCAGCCAAGTCACCTACGAGCAGTACTTC. This translates into CASSQVTYEQYF.

This clonotype was counted a few times. CDR3 region: CASSALGVSSRQTYEQYF. CDR3 DNA: TGTGCCAGCAGTGCCCTTGGGGTGTCTAGCAGACAAACCTACGAGCAGTACTTC. V usage is TRBV6-1 and J usage is TRBJ2-7; perhaps TRBD2 as D (5 bases). V gave up 4 bases and J gave up 2 bases, with 24 bases separating them. The CDR3 spans 18 residues. Germline loops: CDR1 MNHNS, CDR2 SASEGT.

The chain is built from TRBV20-1 and TRBJ1-5; 8 bases map to TRBD1. This CDR3 has 16 amino acids. J gave up 0 bases and V 2 bases, and 6 bases lay outside the gene matches. Germline V gene data show CDR1 as DFQATT and CDR2 as SNEGSKA (reference sequence). The CDR3, as DNA: TGCAGTGCTAGATCCGGGACAGGCCATAGCAATCAGCCCCAGCATTTT. Translated: CSARSGTGHSNQPQHF.

The V call is TRBV6-2 or TRBV6-3, the J call TRBJ1-5, with D perhaps TRBD1 (5 bases). The CDR3 runs 17 residues. The germline CDR1 and CDR2 sequences are MNHEY and SVGEGT. The V end lost 0 bases, the J end lost 2 bases, and 14 bases lay between the germline ends. This CDR3 reads CASSYSTARVGNQPQHF. CDR3 nucleotides: TGTGCCAGCAGTTACTCGACGGCCAGGGTTGGCAATCAGCCCCAGCATTTT.

A few counts support this clonotype. The chain has TRBV6-1 and TRBJ2-2; the D gene is possibly TRBD1 (5 bases). Germline V CDR1 and CDR2: MNHNS, SASEGT. Trimming took 0 bases from V and 8 from J, leaving 10 bases between them. The length of the CDR3 is 14 residues. CDR3 bases: TGTGCCAGCAGTGAAGCGGGGCCGCGGGGGGAGCTGTTTTTT. Its protein is CASSEAGPRGELFF.

The genes are TRBV20-1 and TRBJ1-4; D unclear. There are 15 residues in the CDR3. V was clipped by 0 bases and J by 1 base, with 9 bases between them. Per the germline V gene, CDR1 is DFQATT and CDR2 is SNEGSKA (reference sequence). The DNA of the CDR3 is TGCAGTGCTAGAGATTTAGGCAGAACTAATGAAAAACTGTTTTTT. Its protein is CSARDLGRTNEKLFF.

This clonotype was counted many times. This chain links TRBV2 with TRBJ2-7; 10 bases match TRBD1. V shed 6 bases and J 9 bases; nucleotides not matched to a gene: 11. Germline assignment: CDR1 SNHLY and CDR2 FYNNEI. This CDR3 spans 14 amino acids. CDR3: CASSAGTGAPRQYF. CDR3 in DNA: TGTGCCAGCAGCGCCGGGACAGGGGCACCCCGGCAGTACTTC.

Turning to this clonotype: This may be a read error, as it is one base from a much larger clone. The V and J genes are TRBV20-1 and TRBJ1-2; TRBD1 aligns across 7 bases. This CDR3 contains 14 residues. Per germline, CDR1 DFQATT and CDR2 SNEGSKA (reference sequence). In DNA form, the CDR3 reads TGCAGTGCTGGGAACAGGGGTGTCGACTATGGCCACACCTTC. Amino acid sequence: CSAGNRGVDYGHTF.

The chain combines TRBV20-1 with TRBJ2-1; 9 nucleotides agree with TRBD2. V lost 3 bases to trimming and J lost 12 bases; unmatched junction nucleotides: 12. Germline V CDR1 and CDR2: DFQATT, SNEGSKA (reference sequence). CDR3 length: 14 amino acids. The CDR3, as DNA: TGCAGTGCTAGGGGGGGTTTCCTTAGCGGGAGGCAGTTCTTC. Encoded protein: CSARGGFLSGRQFF.

The V call is TRBV13, the J call TRBJ1-5, with 8 positions matching TRBD1. The CDR3 contains 13 residues. V trimming: 8 bases; J trimming: 4 bases; junction bases outside the gene matches: 4. Per the germline V gene, CDR1 is PRHDT and CDR2 is FYEKMQ (reference sequence). The CDR3 sequence: CASSGGANQPQHF. CDR3 DNA: TGTGCCAGCTCAGGGGGCGCGAATCAGCCCCAGCATTTT.

This clonotype was counted many times. This chain connects TRBV6-5 to TRBJ1-2, with 8 bases identical to TRBD1. The V gene's germline CDR1 is MNHEY and CDR2 SVGAGI. The CDR3 runs 17 residues. V shed 2 bases, J shed 10 bases, and the junction held 18 bases outside the gene matches. The CDR3 sequence is CASSYTNRQGFHLDYTF. CDR3 nucleotides: TGTGCCAGCAGTTACACGAATCGACAGGGGTTTCATTTGGACTACACCTTC.

The genes are TRBV7-9 and TRBJ2-7, with 10 bases identical to TRBD1. This CDR3 region has 14 residues. CDR1 and CDR2 from the germline V gene are SEHNR and FQNEAQ (reference sequence). The ends lost 3 bases at V and 5 bases at J; junction bases unmatched: 4. The CDR3 DNA follows: TGTGCCAGCAGCTTCGGACAGGGGGTAAACGAGCAGTACTTC. The encoded protein is CASSFGQGVNEQYF.